A selection of T cell receptor beta chains follows, all from one sample in a study of blood T cell repertoires in COVID-19. The assay was immunoSEQ multiplex PCR, and TCRdb's table has in-frame clones only and misses some. The sample lists 60,000 or so clones, around nine tenths occurring once. Sequencing used peripheral blood. All receptors come from a man aged 55 to 70 with acute or convalescent COVID-19. Both conserved end residues are part of each CDR3. Each record gives: J gene, V gene, CDR3 protein.

>TRBJ2-7|TRBV7-8
CASRPQGVSYEQYF
>TRBJ2-5|TRBV7-2
CASSARGQETQYF
>TRBJ1-3|TRBV27
CASSRTGTASGNTIYF
>TRBJ2-1|TRBV6-5
CASSGTSGSLEQFF
>TRBJ2-7|TRBV5-5
CASFPGTSGSRGEQYF
>TRBJ1-2|TRBV7-9
CASSLAFRREEGYTF
>TRBJ2-2|TRBV19
CASSRDREDFPGELFF
>TRBJ1-2|TRBV28
CASSLFRDSRHGYTF
>TRBJ2-7|TRBV19
CASSITSGTAYEQYF
>TRBJ1-5|TRBV7-9
CASRGDLSNQPQHF
>TRBJ2-4|TRBV28
CASSLGTSGITRNIQYF
>TRBJ1-1|TRBV19
CASSFGGVRNTEAFF
>TRBJ2-1|TRBV29-1
CSVESSSGPSYNEQFF
>TRBJ2-7|TRBV19
CASKGIAGPGEQYF